These 27 T cell receptor beta chains came from one sample sequenced in a study of cytomegalovirus exposure and HLA in healthy donors. The PCR had 60 Vbeta and 13 Jbeta primers. Generated by immunoSEQ multiplex PCR, the TCRdb table keeps only in-frame clones and is missing some. The profile shows 150,000 or so clones, 80% of them singletons. The sample consisted of PBMCs. All receptors derive from a woman aged 40-49 years in good health and CMV-seronegative.

As for this clone: This specimen includes other DNA sequences encoding the same CDR3. The rearrangement joins TRBV7-2 to TRBJ2-3, with D unresolved. Germline assignment: CDR1 SGHTA and CDR2 FQGNSA. The CDR3 is 11 residues long. V was pared by 5 bases and J by 5 bases, with 5 bases between. The CDR3 DNA reads TGTGCCAGCAGCCCCCTAGATACGCAGTATTTT. Amino acid sequence: CASSPLDTQYF.

The chain uses TRBV11-3 and TRBJ1-1, with D possibly being TRBD1 (5 bases). The CDR3 sequence is 13 residues long. The germline V and J ends were trimmed by 3 bases and 0 bases, with 5 bases remaining between them. Germline V gene data show CDR1 as SGHNT and CDR2 as YENEEA. The CDR3 DNA reads as TGTGCCAGCAGCTTGACAGTGAACACTGAAGCTTTCTTT. This translates into CASSLTVNTEAFF.

The V gene is TRBV27, the J gene TRBJ2-2, with TRBD1 as a possible D gene (6 bases). The ends were cut back, 3 bases at V and 4 bases at J, with 9 bases in the middle. CDR3 length equals 14 residues. The germline CDR1 and CDR2 sequences are MNHEY and SMNVEV (reference sequence). CDR3 bases: TGTGCCAGCAGTTTTGGACAGTCCACCGGGGAGCTGTTTTTT. Its translation is CASSFGQSTGELFF.

The chain combines TRBV7-2 with TRBJ1-1; no definite D call. Looked up from germline, CDR1 is SGHTA and CDR2 is FQGNSA. V shed 2 bases and J shed 8 bases, with 12 bases lying between them. This CDR3 comprises 13 residues. For the CDR3, the DNA is TGTGCCAGCAGCTTATGGTTACGGGAAGAAGCTTTCTTT. Translating gives CASSLWLREEAFF.

The chain has TRBV7-6 and TRBJ1-4, with TRBD1 matching over 11 bases. V lost 1 base, J lost 7 bases, and 5 bases stayed unmatched. The CDR3 length is 16 residues. The germline gives CDR1 SGHVS, CDR2 FNYEAQ. The CDR3 is CASSLVGQGVPEKLFF. CDR3 bases: TGTGCCAGCAGCTTAGTGGGACAGGGGGTCCCTGAAAAACTGTTTTTT. The whole variable domain, remainder taken from reference TRBV7-6 and TRBJ1-4, is GAGVSQSPRYKVTKRGQDVALRCDPISGHVSLYWYRQALGQGPEFLTYFNYEAQQDKSGLPNDRFSAERPEGSISTLTIQRTEQRDSAMYRCASSLVGQGVPEKLFFGSGTQLSVL.

V usage is TRBV28 and J usage is TRBJ1-2, with D perhaps matching TRBD1 (5 bases). Germline lookup yields CDR1 MDHEN and CDR2 SYDVKM. The CDR3 spans 16 residues. The V end lost 5 bases, the J end lost 6 bases, and 22 bases lay between the germline ends. The CDR3 reads CASSRGGGGLIDGYTF. The CDR3 DNA sequence: TGTGCCAGCAGTCGGGGGGGTGGGGGATTGATCGATGGCTACACCTTC.

This sequence joins TRBV6-5 and TRBJ2-7, with 8 bases lining up with TRBD2. V was clipped by 2 bases and J by 4 bases; unmatched bases: 7. CDR1 MNHEY and CDR2 SVGAGI come from the germline V gene. This CDR3 is built from 15 residues. CDR3 region: CASSYDSGTPYEQYF. CDR3 DNA: TGTGCCAGCAGTTACGATAGCGGGACTCCATACGAGCAGTACTTC.

This clone was observed a single time. V and J are TRBV27 and TRBJ2-3; 8 bases fit TRBD1. Germline V gives CDR1 MNHEY, CDR2 SMNVEV (reference sequence). The V segment lost 5 bases and the J segment 6 bases; nucleotides outside the gene matches: 7. This CDR3 comprises 14 residues. DNA for the CDR3: TGTGCCAGCAGTCCACTGACAGGGGTGGATACGCAGTATTTT. Translating gives CASSPLTGVDTQYF.

In regard to this clone: One end of the junction fails to match germline, which may point to a read error. The chain recombines TRBV5-6 with TRBJ2-6, with 10 bases that match TRBD1. There are 16 residues in the CDR3. Germline V lookup: CDR1 SGHDT, CDR2 YYEEEE. This chain's CDR3 is CASRRDRGYGANGLTF. In DNA, the CDR3 is TGTGCCAGCAGGCGGGACAGGGGCTACGGGGCCAACGGCCTGACTTTC.

This clone came up a few times. The chain joins TRBV11-2 to TRBJ2-1; TRBD2 aligns across 8 bases. Germline V lookup: CDR1 SGHAT, CDR2 FQNNGV. V lost 1 base and J lost 2; bases outside the gene matches: 13. The CDR3 totals 19 residues. DNA for the CDR3: TGTGCCAGCAGCTTAGTCGGATCCAAGAGAGCGGGAGCCTACAATGAGCAGTTCTTC. Translation gives CASSLVGSKRAGAYNEQFF.

The chain joins TRBV7-9 to TRBJ2-1; tentative D call: TRBD2 (6 bases). In germline, CDR1 is SEHNR, CDR2 FQNEAQ (reference sequence). This CDR3 has 13 residues. With 3 bases removed from V and 6 bases from J, the gap between germline ends came to 9 bases. CDR3 sequence reads: CASSFGGTNEQFF. The CDR3 DNA sequence: TGTGCCAGCAGCTTCGGCGGGACCAATGAGCAGTTCTTC.

The rearrangement uses TRBV7-2 and TRBJ1-5; D may be TRBD1 (5 bases). The CDR3 runs 13 residues. V was clipped by 3 bases and J by 11 bases, with 14 bases between them. Germline CDR1 and CDR2: SGHTA and FQGNSA. CDR3 nucleotides: TGTGCCAGCAGCTTCTATTCCGGAGGGGCCCAGCATTTT. Translating it yields CASSFYSGGAQHF.

This sequence joins TRBV4-3 and TRBJ1-2; 12 nucleotides line up with TRBD1. The CDR3 has 15 amino acids. Trimming removed 3 bases from V and 7 bases from J; junction bases left unmatched: 6. Germline loops: CDR1 LGHNA, CDR2 YSLEER. DNA of the CDR3: TGCGCCAGCAGCCAGCCGGGACAGGGGGCGTTTGGCTACACCTTC. It encodes CASSQPGQGAFGYTF.

The chain couples TRBV7-2 to TRBJ1-4, with D possibly matching TRBD1 (6 bases). The CDR3 length is 13 residues. The germline V gene has CDR1 SGHTA and CDR2 FQGNSA. Trimming shortened V by 6 bases and J by 11 bases, and 16 bases separated the two germline ends. This chain's CDR3 is CASRGGTGPKLFF. The CDR3 region has the DNA TGTGCCAGCAGAGGGGGTACAGGACCCAAACTGTTTTTT.

The gene calls are TRBV28 and TRBJ2-7; D unclear. The germline V and J ends were trimmed by 5 bases and 9 bases, with 11 bases remaining between them. CDR1 is MDHEN and CDR2 is SYDVKM in the germline V gene. The CDR3 is 11 amino acids. CDR3 region: CASSLRSWQYF. The CDR3 DNA sequence: TGTGCCAGCAGTCTTCGGTCTTGGCAGTACTTC.

The rearrangement links TRBV7-2 to TRBJ2-5; the D is unclear. The end of the DNA fits TRBJ2-7 better, so the J call may be wrong. Looked up from germline, CDR1 is SGHTA and CDR2 is FQGNSA. This CDR3 has 16 residues. This chain's CDR3 is CASSLIPPPSSYEQYF. The CDR3 DNA follows: TGTGCCAGCAGCTTAATTCCCCCACCGAGCTCCTACGAGCAGTACTTC.

This rearrangement joins TRBV28 to TRBJ2-1; TRBD2 agrees at 7 bases. The CDR3 spans 16 residues. Germline V gene data show CDR1 as MDHEN and CDR2 as SYDVKM. The ends lost 7 bases at V and 4 bases at J; junction bases unmatched: 13. DNA for the CDR3: TGTGCCAGCATACCAAGGACTAGTTCGGCTTACAATGAGCAGTTCTTC. It is translated as CASIPRTSSAYNEQFF.

Turning to this clone: One end of the junction fails to match germline, which may point to a read error. The chain employs TRBV14 and TRBJ2-7; 7 nucleotides agree with TRBD1. The CDR3 has 15 amino acids. Germline CDR1 SGHDN, CDR2 FVKESK. This chain's CDR3 is CASSQTPGQTYGQYF. For the CDR3, the DNA is TGTGCCAGCAGCCAAACTCCGGGACAGACTTACGGGCAGTACTTC.

This clone showed up just a few times. The chain combines TRBV7-3 with TRBJ2-3; 9 bases are shared with TRBD2. V lost 4 bases to trimming and J lost 0 bases; unmatched junction nucleotides: 2. The CDR3 has 15 residues. The V gene's germline CDR1 is SGHTA and CDR2 FQGTGA. DNA of the CDR3: TGTGCCAGCAGCTCCAGCGGGGGGAGCACAGATACGCAGTATTTT. As protein: CASSSSGGSTDTQYF.

Notes on this clone: Within the sample, other DNA sequences also encode this same CDR3. This chain joins TRBV19 and TRBJ2-3, with D tentatively TRBD2 (6 bases). V dropped 5 bases and J dropped 6 bases, with 18 bases sitting between them. The CDR3 extends over 15 amino acids. The germline V gene has CDR1 LNHDA and CDR2 SQIVND (reference sequence). DNA for the CDR3: TGTGCCAGTAGTCTGGGACTGGCGGGGTACGATACGCAGTATTTT. It is translated as CASSLGLAGYDTQYF.

The CDR3 nucleotides are TGTGCCAGCAGCGTGGACAGGGGATCGCATGAGCAGTTCTTC. Protein: CASSVDRGSHEQFF. V is TRBV9 and J is TRBJ2-1; 9 bases fit TRBD1. V shed 2 bases and J 8 bases; nucleotides not matched to a gene: 5. Germline CDR1 and CDR2: SGDLS and YYNGEE. The CDR3 covers 14 residues.

The genes are TRBV19 and TRBJ1-5; D gene uncertain. Deletions cut 2 bases from V and 0 bases from J, with 8 bases between. Germline CDR1 is LNHDA and CDR2 is SQIVND (reference sequence). The CDR3 spans 15 residues. Here the CDR3 DNA reads TGTGCCAGTAGTATAAGCCACCTTAGCAATCAGCCCCAGCATTTT. Amino acids: CASSISHLSNQPQHF.

The rearrangement joins TRBV7-9 to TRBJ1-1; 10 positions agree with TRBD1. The CDR3 loop spans 14 amino acids. The germline V gene encodes CDR1 SEHNR and CDR2 FQNEAQ (reference sequence). Unmatched junction bases numbered 6, after V lost 6 bases and J lost 5 bases. As DNA, the CDR3 is TGTGCCAGCAGTTCCAGGACAGGGGGGACTGAAGCTTTCTTT. Its protein is CASSSRTGGTEAFF.

The rearrangement uses TRBV7-8 and TRBJ2-5; TRBD1 matches 10 bases. The better agreement between TRBJ2-7 and the DNA end casts doubt on the J call. Germline lookup yields CDR1 SGHVS and CDR2 FQNEAQ. The CDR3 has 15 amino acids. The CDR3, as DNA: TGTGCCAGCAGCTGGCCGGGACAGGGGAAGTACGAGCAGTACTTC. It yields the protein CASSWPGQGKYEQYF.

The chain carries TRBV6-5 and TRBJ2-1; D unclear. Germline CDR1 reads MNHEY; CDR2 reads SVGAGI. This CDR3 region has 11 residues. The V end lost 8 bases, the J end lost 8 bases, and 10 bases lay between the germline ends. In DNA form, the CDR3 reads TGTGCCAGCGGCATACGGGATGAGCAGTTCTTC. As protein: CASGIRDEQFF.

The chain is built from TRBV28 and TRBJ1-5; 8 bases map to TRBD1. The CDR3 length is 16 residues. Germline V gives CDR1 MDHEN, CDR2 SYDVKM. With V trimmed by 0 bases and J by 4 bases, 5 bases remained unmatched. The DNA of the CDR3 is TGTGCCAGCAGTTTATGGGCAGGGGGCACGAATCAGCCCCAGCATTTT. Amino acid sequence: CASSLWAGGTNQPQHF.

V is TRBV11-2 and J is TRBJ2-3; 9 bases match TRBD2. This CDR3 is built from 18 residues. The V and J ends lost 2 bases and 1 base, in that order; junction bases with no gene match: 10. The V gene's germline CDR1 is SGHAT and CDR2 FQNNGV. CDR3 amino acids: CASSLLRGGQGGTDTQYF. DNA for the CDR3: TGTGCCAGCAGCTTATTGCGGGGGGGCCAGGGGGGCACAGATACGCAGTATTTT.